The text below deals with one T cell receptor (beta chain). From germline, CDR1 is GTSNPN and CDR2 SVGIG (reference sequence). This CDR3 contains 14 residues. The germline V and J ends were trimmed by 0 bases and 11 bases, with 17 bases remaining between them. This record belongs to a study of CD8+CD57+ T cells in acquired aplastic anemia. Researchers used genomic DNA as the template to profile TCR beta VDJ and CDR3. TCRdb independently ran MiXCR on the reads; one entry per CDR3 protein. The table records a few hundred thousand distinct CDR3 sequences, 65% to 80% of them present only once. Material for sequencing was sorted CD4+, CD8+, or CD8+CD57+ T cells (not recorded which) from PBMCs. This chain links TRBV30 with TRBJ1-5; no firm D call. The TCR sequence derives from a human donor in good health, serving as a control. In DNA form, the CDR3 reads TGTGCCTGGAGTGTAACCCTAGAGGGAAGTACCCAGCATTTT. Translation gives CAWSVTLEGSTQHF.